The present T cell receptor (beta chain) was sequenced within a study of cytomegalovirus exposure and HLA in healthy donors (dated by TCRdb to 2016 to 2017). For the wider study: In an earlier analysis of around 540 of the donors, approximately 300 Gb of sequence data and approximately 100 million unique TCR beta sequences from 150 million to 200 million T cells were reported. Approximately 330 gigabases of sequencing data and around 85 million unique TCR sequences made up an early release that covered approximately 650 HLA-typed donors. Among the 398 genotyped donors, approximately 77% belonged to the genetic ancestry cluster associated with self-reported Caucasian donors. The study aimed to test whether signatures of past pathogen exposure could be identified by cataloging public T cell receptors. The study used immunosequencing to profile the T cell repertoires of approximately 630 subjects and linked those repertoires to cytomegalovirus serostatus. Besides the first cohort of 666 subjects, a separate validation cohort made up of over 100 different subjects was used. To predict cytomegalovirus infection status, the study brought together high-throughput TCR immunosequencing, statistical association of individual TCRs with disease status, and machine learning. To study patterns of TCR occurrence, a later analysis re-analyzed previously published TCR beta repertoires from 666 donors and added high-resolution HLA genotyping. Rather than using new phenotypic data, the later analysis identified candidate immune exposures from TCR beta sequences and from how often those sequences occurred across donors. In an earlier analysis of 587 of the donors, high-throughput TCR beta sequencing was used to judge whether each TCR beta V gene segment behaved as functional or pseudogenic. Donor age, sex, ethnicity and CMV serostatus were compiled together with the repertoire data. A later genetic analysis used genome-wide SNP genotypes for about three fifths of the 666 donors, treating that subset as a discovery cohort. Every repertoire in the discovery cohort had been generated on one and the same sequencing platform. HLA typing covered class I and class II loci at four-digit resolution. Typing coverage varied by locus: about 620-630 donors for A, B, C, DRB1 and DQB1; under 550 for DQA1; approximately 570 for DPA1; 450 to 480 for DPB1. Because of strong linkage in the cohort, roughly five DR-DQ haplotypes were treated as single units for association and clustering. Among roughly 400 genotyped donors of the cohort, an average of about 240,000 unique TCR beta nucleotide sequences was sequenced per donor, of which roughly 18% were non-productive.

What the authors observed across the whole study: The sequencing pipeline was judged likely to have produced a cluster of highly shared sequence variants as a technical artifact. Most TCR sequences were observed very rarely across donors, whereas some public TCRs were present in many individuals. In an earlier analysis of a few hundred of the donors, most TCR beta V segments were observed in productive rearrangements about 87% or about 30% of the time, broadly matching IMGT annotations. Compared with the 666-donor mean, donors in an Asian-associated ancestry cluster had fewer N-insertions in productive TCRs, according to a later genetic analysis. When HLA alleles, especially DR and DQ, strongly co-occurred, TCR associations were difficult to assign to individual alleles. Cytomegalovirus status was reported to be diagnosed by the classifier with high specificity and sensitivity in both the original and validation cohorts. In a later analysis, most CMV-associated TCR beta chains were found to appear HLA-restricted, with HLA associations seemingly driven largely by CMV exposure. V-gene and J-gene trimming of TCR beta chains was associated with a missense DCLRE1C variant in a later genetic analysis, and the association was replicated in an independent cohort. A later analysis reported that several top co-occurrence clusters appeared linked to parvovirus B19, influenza, CMV and Epstein-Barr virus. Three of the identified cytomegalovirus-associated TCR beta chains were confirmed in vitro to be specific for cytomegalovirus antigens. Sequencing depth was assumed to be roughly uniform across donors in the presence/absence analyses, though that assumption may not hold. Immune exposure information for the cohort was limited to CMV serostatus. It was suggested by the authors that the approach could potentially be generalized to other disease states and immunological phenotypes. The earlier analysis of almost 600 of the donors excluded some 16 rarely observed V segments, including chromosome 9 orphons, because counts were too low. Some IMGT-functional V segments, including TRBV6-2 and TRBV6-3, could not be distinguished by the 87-base-pair reads and were therefore excluded. A total of about 180 TCR beta chains were listed by the study as associated with cytomegalovirus. A later analysis found that TCR association rates varied across HLA loci, with DRB1 alleles showing the most associated TCRs and HLA-C alleles the fewest. Only TCR beta chains were sequenced in this cohort, and the absence of alpha or paired-chain data limited detectable features. Specific HLA alleles were associated with some 15,000 TCR beta sequences at a false discovery rate of 0.05 in a later analysis. Compared with equally common non-associated chains, HLA-associated TCR beta chains in a later analysis were more clonally expanded and had lower generation probabilities. HLA typing was unavailable for some donors at each locus, so association tests used only the typed subset. A further reported finding was that TCR beta sequences accurately predicted the HLA-A and HLA-B alleles for most subjects in the first cohort. Correlated functional status among segregating V segments might be attributable to linkage disequilibrium, but an unknown experimental factor could not be ruled out.

The CDR3 contains 16 residues, cysteine and phenylalanine counted. Only the CDR3 region is kept as DNA, spanning 48 bases read in frame from base 1. The CDR1 and CDR2 encoded by the germline V gene are SGHRS and YFSETQ. From V the trimming removes 0 bases and from J it removes 2 bases, while the gene matches leave 6 bases of the junction unaccounted for. This clone has a single count. The antigen it recognizes is unknown. No per-base quality is available; no much larger clone lies one base away. The cohort comprised 670 or so healthy bone marrow donors. All cohort members were sampled while nominally healthy, although unrecorded immune exposures were likely present. The donor was CMV seronegative and was included in the group of a few hundred seronegative cohort members. Each donor provided a peripheral blood sample, and peripheral blood mononuclear cells were used for TCR beta sequencing. Genomic DNA extraction from the blood cell samples was performed with the Qiagen DNeasy Blood Extraction Kit.

Receptor libraries were prepared by the immunoSEQ multiplex PCR assay. The multiplex PCR relied on a mix of 60 forward primers for TCR Vbeta segments and 13 reverse primers for TCR Jbeta segments. The CDR3 region of rearranged TCR beta genes was amplified from genomic DNA by a multiplex PCR assay. The amplified TCR beta libraries were sequenced on the Illumina HiSeq System as 87-base-pair reads. Turning to the authors' computational methods: In a later analysis, tens of millions of unique TCR beta chains were counted across the 500 to 700 repertoires, and approximately 9.9 million of these chains were shared by at least two donors. Raw reads were error-corrected and collapsed into unique sequences by a nearest-neighbor algorithm in which closely related sequences were merged to remove PCR and sequencing errors. To assign V, D and J gene segments, CDR3 sequences were aligned to IMGT reference sequences. For a sequence to be retained, a match of at least six nucleotides was required to both a V gene segment and a J gene segment. Rearrangements were called productive when the CDR3 lacked stop codons and stayed in frame with V and J; all others were non-productive. CDR3 was defined according to IMGT convention as the region running from the second conserved V-encoded cysteine to the conserved J-encoded phenylalanine. The earlier analysis of more than 450 of the donors excluded sequences that lacked an unambiguous match to a single V gene segment. An earlier analysis of 550 to 650 of the donors classified V segments as functional when productive rearrangements were above 56.7% and as segregating when the standard deviation between donors was above 5%. To diagnose cytomegalovirus status from the catalog of TCR beta chain sequences, a statistical classification framework was built. V and J gene assignment, in a later analysis, came from comparing TCR nucleotide sequences with IMGT/GENE-DB human TR gene sequences. A later analysis assigned CDR3 sequences and most-parsimonious VDJ recombination scenarios with the TCRdist pipeline. A later analysis defined each TCR beta chain by its CDR3 amino acid sequence plus V-gene family, and excluded reads lacking a unique V-gene family. In a later analysis, several hundred highly shared, low-generation-probability nucleotide sequences were removed to address suspected cross-contamination and a sequencing artifact. For each public chain, a later analysis derived a clonal expansion index from normalized ranks of inferred template counts within each repertoire. In a later analysis, generation probabilities were computed with a VDJ recombination model fitted to out-of-frame rearrangements, and the resulting probabilities were checked against IGoR. A later analysis scored TCR-TCR, TCR-HLA and TCR-CMV co-occurrence with hypergeometric tests, applying a repertoire-size bias correction to TCR pairs. False discovery rates were estimated in a later analysis by permuting HLA or CMV assignments 20 times. A later analysis grouped co-occurring TCRs with DBSCAN, adding TCRdist sequence similarity when clustering within HLA-allele-positive subsets. For co-occurrence clustering, repertoires with fewer than 30,000 or more than 120,000 public chains were excluded, along with roughly 5 repertoires with anomalous nucleotide sharing. This is the immuneACCESS table as TCRdb keeps it, with only in-frame sequences that have V and J called. A part of the clones is gone; compared with another copy, unresolved V genes explain less than half, and the rest is unexplained. V, J and clone size derive from that table, while D and trimming were established from the DNA sequence. The sample profile shows some 130,000 clones; around 75% of them were found once. The top ten clonotypes cover about 3.1% of the sample.

Recombination linked TRBV5-1 to TRBJ2-3; the central 7 bases match TRBD2. The source is a middle-aged man in good health and CMV-seronegative. The specimen sequenced was PBMCs. The nucleotide sequence is TGCGCCAGCAGCTTGGGGGGAACTAGCGACACAGATACGCAGTATTTT. It specifies CASSLGGTSDTDTQYF.